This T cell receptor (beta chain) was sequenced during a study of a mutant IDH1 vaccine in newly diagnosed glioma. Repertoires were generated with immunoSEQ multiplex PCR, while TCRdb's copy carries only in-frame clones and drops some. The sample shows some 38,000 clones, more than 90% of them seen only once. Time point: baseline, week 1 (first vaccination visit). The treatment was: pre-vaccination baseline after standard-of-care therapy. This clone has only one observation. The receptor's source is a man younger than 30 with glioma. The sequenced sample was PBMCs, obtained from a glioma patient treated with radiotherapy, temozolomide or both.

The CDR3 spells CASSYRRYEKLFF. CDR3 DNA: TGTGCCAGCAGTTACCGCAGATATGAAAAACTGTTTTTT. The V gene is TRBV6-5, the J gene TRBJ1-4; no reliable D call. The CDR3 is made up of 13 amino acids. The V gene's germline CDR1 is MNHEY and CDR2 SVGAGI. Trimming removed 2 bases from V and 6 bases from J, with 7 bases in between.